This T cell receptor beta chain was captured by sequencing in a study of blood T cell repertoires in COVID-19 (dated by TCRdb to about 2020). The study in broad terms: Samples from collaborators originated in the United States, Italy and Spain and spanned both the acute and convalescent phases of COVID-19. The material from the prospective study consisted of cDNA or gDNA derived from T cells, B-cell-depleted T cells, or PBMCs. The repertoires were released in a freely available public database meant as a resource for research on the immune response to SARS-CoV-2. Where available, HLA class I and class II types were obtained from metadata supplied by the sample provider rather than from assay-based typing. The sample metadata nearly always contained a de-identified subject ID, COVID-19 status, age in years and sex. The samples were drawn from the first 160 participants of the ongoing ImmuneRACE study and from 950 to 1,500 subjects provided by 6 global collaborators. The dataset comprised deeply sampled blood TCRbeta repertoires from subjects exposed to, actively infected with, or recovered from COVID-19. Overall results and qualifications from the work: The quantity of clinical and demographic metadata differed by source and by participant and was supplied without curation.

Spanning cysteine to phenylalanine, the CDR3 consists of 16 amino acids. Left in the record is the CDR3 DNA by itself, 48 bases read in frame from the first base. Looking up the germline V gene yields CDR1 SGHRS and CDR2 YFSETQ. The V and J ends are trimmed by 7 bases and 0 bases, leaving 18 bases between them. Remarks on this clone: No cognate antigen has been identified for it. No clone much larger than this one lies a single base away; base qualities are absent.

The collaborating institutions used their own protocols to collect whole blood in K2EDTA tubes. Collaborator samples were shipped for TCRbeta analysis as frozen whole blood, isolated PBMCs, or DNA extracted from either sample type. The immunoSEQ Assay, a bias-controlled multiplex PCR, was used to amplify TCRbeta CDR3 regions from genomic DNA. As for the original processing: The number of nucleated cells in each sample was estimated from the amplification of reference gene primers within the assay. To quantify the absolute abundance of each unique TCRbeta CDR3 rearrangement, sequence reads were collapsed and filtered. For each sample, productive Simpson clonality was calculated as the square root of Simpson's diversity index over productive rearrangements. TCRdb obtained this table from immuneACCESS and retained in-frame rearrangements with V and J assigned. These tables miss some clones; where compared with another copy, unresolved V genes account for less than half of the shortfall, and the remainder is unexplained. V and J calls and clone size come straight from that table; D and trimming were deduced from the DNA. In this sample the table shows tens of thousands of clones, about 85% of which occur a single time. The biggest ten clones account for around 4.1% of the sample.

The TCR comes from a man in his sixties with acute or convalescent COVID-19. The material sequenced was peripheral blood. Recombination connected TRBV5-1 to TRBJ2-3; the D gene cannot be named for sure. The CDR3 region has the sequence CASGLQSRSSTDTQYF. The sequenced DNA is TGCGCCAGCGGCCTACAATCTAGGTCTAGCACAGATACGCAGTATTTT.